The present T cell receptor (beta chain) was sequenced within a study of T cell responses to AZD1222 COVID-19 vaccine. TCRdb's copy holds only in-frame clones and misses some; the assay was immunoSEQ multiplex PCR. The profile shows roughly 24,000 clones, about 88% of them singletons. General study findings and limits: Females outnumbered males among donors, who were mostly white British; clonal diversity was possibly underestimated. Scientists sampled the repertoires only once the peak T cell response had passed.

For this clone: Its antigen is not known.

The material was peripheral blood, obtained 28 days after the second AZD1222 dose. This receptor was obtained from an adult who received the AZD1222 COVID-19 vaccine.

The CDR3 DNA sequence: TGTGCCAGCAGTTTGACAGAGAACACTGAAGCTTTCTTT. Translating gives CASSLTENTEAFF. This rearrangement joins TRBV6-2 or TRBV6-3 to TRBJ1-1; D may be TRBD1 (5 bases). This CDR3 is 13 amino acids long. The V end lost 4 bases, the J end lost 1 base, and 7 bases lay between the germline ends. The germline V gene encodes CDR1 MNHEY and CDR2 SVGEGT.